This TCR beta chain came from a study of T cell responses to AZD1222 COVID-19 vaccine. Whole-study findings and limits: In all cases, repertoires were sampled only after the peak T cell response.

Using immunoSEQ multiplex PCR, the repertoire was profiled, and TCRdb retains in-frame clones only, with some absent. The sample holds around 100,000 clones, 90% to 95% seen once. The CDR3 runs to 13 residues. From germline, CDR1 is WSHSY and CDR2 SAAADI. The V gene lost 7 bases and the J gene lost 4 bases, with 12 bases spanning the gap. Remarks on this clone: Its antigen is still unknown.

Sequences were derived from peripheral blood, sampled on day 0 of AZD1222 vaccination. The receptor was isolated from an adult in good health. V gene TRBV10-2 combines with J gene TRBJ2-3; no definite D call. CDR3 nucleotide sequence: TGCGCCAGCATCGCTAGTCCCCCAGATACGCAGTATTTT. This gives the protein CASIASPPDTQYF.